This TCR beta chain was identified during a study of cytomegalovirus exposure and HLA in healthy donors. Points from the study as a whole: TRBV6-2, TRBV6-3 and some other V segments were unresolvable in 87-base-pair reads. Cytomegalovirus-associated status was assigned to 164 TCR beta chains.

The germline CDR1 and CDR2 sequences are LNHDA and SQIVND (reference sequence). Trimming removed 5 bases from V and 4 bases from J; junction bases left unmatched: 3. The CDR3 covers 14 residues. In regard to this clone: What it binds is not known.

The PCR used 60 Vbeta and 13 Jbeta primers. Using immunoSEQ multiplex PCR, the repertoire was profiled, and TCRdb retains in-frame clones only, with some absent. In the table there are 200,000 or so clones, about 81% of which are singletons. What was sequenced was PBMCs. The chain carries TRBV19 and TRBJ1-5; TRBD1 matches at 9 bases. The TCR was taken from a woman younger than 30 in good health and CMV-seropositive. The CDR3 loop reads CASSLQGANQPQHF. The CDR3 region has the DNA TGTGCCAGTAGTCTACAGGGGGCGAATCAGCCCCAGCATTTT.